A selection of T cell receptor beta chains follows, all from one sample in a study of blood T cell repertoires in COVID-19. Measured with immunoSEQ multiplex PCR; TCRdb has only the in-frame clones, and not every one. Of about 280,000 clones in the sample, 70% to 90% were seen once. The sample comprised peripheral blood. These receptors all stem from a man between 50 and 59 years old with active or convalescent COVID-19. Each CDR3 is given with its conserved first and last residue. Each record gives: V gene, clone size, J gene, CDR3 protein. Not all rows give a size; the values are once, few, many and, for expanded clones, a class.

V: TRBV4-2
size: .
J: TRBJ2-6
CDR3: CASSPTTSLAGVGGANVLTF

V: TRBV7-3
size: once
J: TRBJ2-1
CDR3: CASSRHSGSSYNEQFF

V: TRBV18
size: .
J: TRBJ2-1
CDR3: CASSLPGSGRAGGNEQFF

V: TRBV28
size: .
J: TRBJ1-5
CDR3: CASRMGGAQPQHF

V: TRBV24-1
size: .
J: TRBJ1-1
CDR3: CATSDLGSGVGAFF

V: TRBV4-1
size: .
J: TRBJ2-7
CDR3: CASSHPERAVYEQYF

V: TRBV10-3
size: .
J: TRBJ2-7
CDR3: CAISGGSYEQYF

V: TRBV19
size: .
J: TRBJ1-1
CDR3: CASSIDRTGRGHTEAFF

V: TRBV6-1
size: .
J: TRBJ1-5
CDR3: CASSDWAGDSNQPQHF

V: TRBV5-6
size: .
J: TRBJ2-2
CDR3: CASSLERDGELFF

V: TRBV5-6
size: once
J: TRBJ1-2
CDR3: CASSLEGLTSGDYGYTF

V: TRBV5-4
size: .
J: TRBJ2-1
CDR3: CASSLAGRASGEQFF

V: TRBV3-1/TRBV3-2
size: .
J: TRBJ1-1
CDR3: CASSQGTGDGTEAFF

V: TRBV10-1
size: .
J: TRBJ2-3
CDR3: CASSEGSGRLDTQYF

V: TRBV7-2
size: .
J: TRBJ2-3
CDR3: CASSSGLPGGTQYF

V: TRBV5-6
size: .
J: TRBJ2-7
CDR3: CASSLTGTGAYEQYF

V: TRBV6-5
size: .
J: TRBJ1-6
CDR3: CASRPESPVLHF

V: TRBV6-6
size: .
J: TRBJ2-7
CDR3: CASSTRLAGGQDEQYF

V: TRBV25-1
size: .
J: TRBJ1-2
CDR3: CASMDRVGGYTF

V: TRBV28
size: .
J: TRBJ1-1
CDR3: CASRSGGQGNTEAFF

V: TRBV2
size: .
J: TRBJ1-1
CDR3: CASTRDSLTEAFF

V: TRBV9
size: .
J: TRBJ1-2
CDR3: CASSVDRDGYTF

V: TRBV18
size: .
J: TRBJ2-1
CDR3: CASSPSSPGLGSYNEQFF

V: TRBV30
size: .
J: TRBJ2-7
CDR3: CAWSVGSTYEQYF

V: TRBV30
size: .
J: TRBJ2-5
CDR3: CAWTKTGGGGETQYF

V: TRBV7-3
size: .
J: TRBJ1-3
CDR3: CASSLTSSGNTIYF

V: TRBV19
size: .
J: TRBJ1-5
CDR3: CASSRGGAGQPQHF

V: TRBV10-3
size: .
J: TRBJ2-3
CDR3: CAIRTGTSGVTDTQYF

V: TRBV25-1
size: .
J: TRBJ1-2
CDR3: CASSRDTNYGYTF

V: TRBV3-1/TRBV3-2
size: once
J: TRBJ2-1
CDR3: CASSQTNNGLAANEQFF

V: TRBV5-1
size: .
J: TRBJ1-1
CDR3: CASSLTARVNTEAFF

V: TRBV5-4
size: .
J: TRBJ2-1
CDR3: CASSSLLGGHEQFF

V: TRBV6-1
size: .
J: TRBJ1-5
CDR3: CASSERQGGQPQHF

V: TRBV11-2
size: few
J: TRBJ1-1
CDR3: CASSWTGLNTEAFF

V: TRBV5-5
size: .
J: TRBJ2-1
CDR3: CASSLTSGRVEQFF

V: TRBV7-2
size: .
J: TRBJ2-7
CDR3: CASSLARATLGEQYF

V: TRBV28
size: once
J: TRBJ2-7
CDR3: CASSYDRAYEQYF

V: TRBV25-1
size: few
J: TRBJ1-5
CDR3: CASSEGGPQHF

V: TRBV5-1
size: .
J: TRBJ1-5
CDR3: CASSLVPGSNQPQHF

V: TRBV4-1
size: once
J: TRBJ1-6
CDR3: CASSQGARNSPLHF

V: TRBV10-3
size: .
J: TRBJ2-3
CDR3: CATRNRQGPSTDTQYF

V: TRBV28
size: .
J: TRBJ1-4
CDR3: CASSFVQGGEKLFF

V: TRBV4-2
size: .
J: TRBJ1-2
CDR3: CASSQEKLGTYGYTF

V: TRBV28
size: .
J: TRBJ1-1
CDR3: CASSLWEGFVSEAFF

V: TRBV5-1
size: .
J: TRBJ1-2
CDR3: CASSFEDSGNGYTF

V: TRBV6-5
size: .
J: TRBJ2-5
CDR3: CASSYQAGGETQYF

V: TRBV18
size: .
J: TRBJ1-1
CDR3: CASSPNSLYTEAFF

V: TRBV10-3
size: .
J: TRBJ1-2
CDR3: CAISRTGSSYGYTF

V: TRBV5-1
size: once
J: TRBJ2-7
CDR3: CASSLEPGIHEQYF

V: TRBV5-6
size: .
J: TRBJ2-3
CDR3: CASSTGGTQYF

V: TRBV2
size: .
J: TRBJ1-3
CDR3: CASMKDRGLAGNTIYF

V: TRBV4-1
size: .
J: TRBJ2-7
CDR3: CASSQAAGDASEQYF

V: TRBV19
size: few
J: TRBJ2-1
CDR3: CASSRTSGSFSNEQFF

V: TRBV19
size: .
J: TRBJ2-1
CDR3: CASSSRRGGDEQFF

V: TRBV30
size: .
J: TRBJ2-1
CDR3: CAWSSGRYNEQFF

V: TRBV5-6
size: .
J: TRBJ2-6
CDR3: CASSSAGTGGSGANVLTF

V: TRBV5-6
size: .
J: TRBJ1-6
CDR3: CASSHGQGNAINSPLHF